The sequence of this T cell receptor (beta chain) was determined in a study of shared clonotypes between healthy human individuals. At the level of the study: Donors were a couple of women and a few men aged 18 to 49. CD4 naive cells filled three plates per donor, CD4 memory three, CD8 naive two and CD8 memory one. Findings of the study overall: The authors expected sequencing depth to affect clonotype sharing among donors. In several donors, around 5% of naive CD4 clonotypes appeared in common.

Repertoires were generated with immunoSEQ multiplex PCR, while TCRdb's copy carries only in-frame clones and drops some. The data hold about 2.2 million clones, with about 93% observed a single time. Naive CD8 cells lacked CD45RO and underwent positive selection for CCR7, leaving out terminally differentiated effector memory CD45RA+ cells. Comment on this clone: Antigen: not known. Other DNA sequences within the sample encode an identical CDR3.

CDR1 and CDR2 (germline): SGHNT, YENEEA. This CDR3 comprises 12 residues. The V gene lost 5 bases and the J gene lost 3 bases, with 4 bases spanning the gap. V and J are TRBV11-3 and TRBJ2-2; no clear D. Sequenced: naive CD8+ T cells from PBMCs. This TCR came from a man between 18 and 35 years old in good health. Some clones in this sample may be carry-over from other donors' samples. DNA of the CDR3: TGTGCCAGCAGCCCATACACCGGGGAGCTGTTTTTT. Translating it yields CASSPYTGELFF.